The next 9 T cell receptor beta chains were all read from a single sample in a study of OX40 agonist ivuxolimab in advanced cancers. This table comes from immunoSEQ multiplex PCR, and its TCRdb copy is limited to in-frame clones, with some not included. The table includes 21,000 or so clones, about four fifths detected once. Here the sequenced sample was CD4+ or CD8+ T cells sorted from blood, taken in a trial of the OX40 agonist ivuxolimab. All receptors derive from an adult with an advanced solid tumor such as melanoma, head and neck, liver or kidney cancer.

The chain is built from TRBV19 and TRBJ2-3; D is undetermined. CDR1 and CDR2 (germline): LNHDA, SQIVND (reference sequence). The V and J ends lost 1 base and 4 bases respectively, with 6 bases between them. The CDR3 loop spans 13 amino acids. In DNA, the CDR3 is TGTGCCAGTAGTATAGTGGAAGCAGATACGCAGTATTTT. It encodes CASSIVEADTQYF.

The rearrangement uses TRBV4-1 and TRBJ1-1, with unresolved D. V was clipped by 3 bases and J by 4 bases, with 9 bases between them. CDR1 and CDR2 (germline): MGHRA, YSYEKL. CDR3 size: 13 residues. The CDR3, as DNA: TGCGCCAGCAGCCACCCCCTAGGCACTGAAGCTTTCTTT. Protein sequence: CASSHPLGTEAFF.

The V gene is TRBV7-6, the J gene TRBJ2-1; 9 positions match TRBD2. Germline V CDR1 and CDR2: SGHVS, FNYEAQ. This CDR3 region has 15 residues. The V segment lost 3 bases and the J segment 4 bases; nucleotides outside the gene matches: 4. CDR3 region: CASSFRTSAYNEQFF. Here the CDR3 DNA reads TGTGCCAGCAGCTTCCGGACTAGCGCATACAATGAGCAGTTCTTC.

This clone was counted only a few times. V is TRBV19 and J is TRBJ2-7, with 10 bases fitting TRBD2. V lost 4 bases, J lost 3 bases, and 3 bases stayed unmatched. CDR3 length: 14 amino acids. Per germline, CDR1 LNHDA and CDR2 SQIVND (reference sequence). CDR3 coding DNA: TGTGCCAGTAGTAAGACTAGCGGGTTCTACGAGCAGTACTTC. As protein: CASSKTSGFYEQYF. The full variable domain, its missing parts supplied by reference TRBV19 and TRBJ2-7, is DGGITQSPKYLFRKEGQNVTLSCEQNLNHDAMYWYRQDPGQGLRLIYYSQIVNDFQKGDIAEGYSVSREKKESFPLTVTSAQKNPTAFYLCASSKTSGFYEQYFGPGTRLTVT.

This clone was observed a single time. The chain uses TRBV5-4 and TRBJ2-3; 8 bases fit TRBD2. Germline V gene sequence: CDR1 SGHNT, CDR2 YYREEE (reference sequence). J gave up 4 bases and V 5 bases, and 6 bases lay outside the gene matches. The CDR3 is 14 amino acids. The CDR3 loop is CASRGAGVADTQYF. Here the CDR3 DNA reads TGTGCCAGCAGGGGAGCGGGAGTGGCAGATACGCAGTATTTT. Filled out from reference TRBV5-4 and TRBJ2-3, the complete variable domain reads ETGVTQSPTHLIKTRGQQVTLRCSSQSGHNTVSWYQQALGQGPQFIFQYYREEENGRGNFPPRFSGLQFPNYSSELNVNALELDDSALYLCASRGAGVADTQYFGPGTRLTVL.

The rearrangement joins TRBV6-5 to TRBJ1-2; weak D call: TRBD1 (6 bases). The ends were cut back, 6 bases at V and 8 bases at J, with 16 bases in the middle. The CDR3 covers 13 residues. Germline CDR1 reads MNHEY; CDR2 reads SVGAGI. The CDR3 sequence: CASSFGQPGGYTF. The CDR3 DNA reads as TGTGCCAGCAGCTTCGGACAGCCGGGGGGCTACACCTTC.

The chain recombines TRBV4-1 with TRBJ2-2, with 9 bases aligning to TRBD1. In germline, CDR1 is MGHRA, CDR2 YSYEKL. CDR3 length: 15 residues. V shed 3 bases, J shed 8 bases, and the junction held 7 bases outside the gene matches. The CDR3 nucleotides read TGCGCCAGCAGCCATCGAACAGGGGGCGAAGGGGAGCTGTTTTTT. As protein: CASSHRTGGEGELFF.

The chain is built from TRBV30 and TRBJ2-1; tentative D call: TRBD1 (5 bases). V shed 2 bases and J shed 5 bases, with 10 bases lying between them. Germline V CDR1 and CDR2: GTSNPN, SVGIG (reference sequence). This CDR3 region has 13 residues. DNA of the CDR3: TGTGCCTGGAGTTCAGACAGAGACAATGAGCAGTTCTTC. Its translation: CAWSSDRDNEQFF. The entire variable domain, with the rest obtained from reference TRBV30 and TRBJ2-1, is as follows: SQTIHQWPATLVQPVGSPLSLECTVEGTSNPNLYWYRQAAGRGLQLLFYSVGIGQISSEVPQNLSASRPQDRQFILSSKKLLLSDSGFYLCAWSSDRDNEQFFGPGTRLTVL.

Of note for this clone: Other DNA sequences in this specimen translate into the identical CDR3. The V gene is TRBV2, the J gene TRBJ1-1; D ambiguous. CDR1 SNHLY and CDR2 FYNNEI come from the germline V gene. The CDR3 is made up of 13 amino acids. V was cut by 1 base and J by 2 bases, with 5 bases left in between. Here the CDR3 reads CASSEVVNTEAFF. CDR3 DNA sequence: TGTGCCAGCAGTGAAGTCGTCAACACTGAAGCTTTCTTT.